This TCR beta chain was retrieved from a study of T cells in localized non-small cell lung cancer. The study's findings and limits: Uninvolved adjacent lung had the highest recorded T cell clonality, with tumor below it. A single tumor region was sequenced, leaving heterogeneity possible.

TCRdb's copy holds only in-frame clones and misses some; the assay was immunoSEQ multiplex PCR. The repertoire holds about 54,000 clones, about 80% seen once, with just under 20% in the top ten. Regarding this clone: Antigen specificity is unknown.

The CDR3 spans 13 residues. The ends lost 5 bases at V and 0 bases at J; junction bases unmatched: 3. Germline loops: CDR1 SQVTM, CDR2 ANQGSEA. This TCR derives from a female donor aged 60 or older with stage II squamous cell lung carcinoma. The sample in question was peripheral blood, obtained before any cancer treatment. This rearrangement joins TRBV29-1 to TRBJ1-2, with 7 bases lining up with TRBD1. CDR3 DNA: TGCAGCGTTTTACAGGGGTCTAACTATGGCTACACCTTC. It translates to CSVLQGSNYGYTF.